The clone carrying this T cell receptor beta chain came up many times. It was uncontrolled infection, other autoimmune disease, pregnancy or lactation that excluded patients. This sample was taken from a study of T cells in Graves' hyperthyroidism and ophthalmopathy. Germline assignment: CDR1 MNHNS and CDR2 SASEGT. This CDR3 has 14 amino acids. The V end was cut by 6 bases, the J end by 1 base, with 10 bases between. Amplification of TCR beta CDR3 regions was performed using RNA transcripts as template. The HTBI primer set served for first-round RT-PCR of the TCR CDR3. TCRdb processed the multiplex PCR reads anew with MiXCR; each CDR3 protein has one entry. Among about 350,000 distinct CDR3 sequences listed, around 18% were seen once.

The chain uses TRBV6-1 and TRBJ1-3; D unresolved. Sequencing used blood. The source of this sequence is a woman between 40 and 50 years old with Graves' ophthalmopathy. CDR3 in amino acids: CASREEVSGNTIYF. CDR3 sequence (DNA): TGTGCCAGCAGAGAGGAGGTGTCTGGAAACACCATATATTTT.